This T cell receptor beta chain was recovered during a study of identical twins. Trimming removed 0 bases at V and 4 bases at J, with 15 bases between. The CDR3 is made up of 16 amino acids. The germline CDR1 and CDR2 sequences are SGHRS and YFSETQ. A universal primer site was added by template switching, and unique molecular identifiers were carried by the cDNA. TCRdb reanalysed the 5' RACE reads using MiXCR and keeps one entry per CDR3 protein. The sample lists 500,000 to 700,000 distinct CDR3 sequences; just over 7% were seen once. The table lists this clonotype with many counts. Its antigen is not known. The study's findings and limits: Out-of-frame TCR alpha sharing observed in monozygotic twins exceeded model estimates. Conclusions relied on cross-sectional statistical analysis, not following the same donors.

These data are also associated with another study on yellow fever vaccine responses in identical twins.

The clonotype was recovered from a woman under 30 in good health. The J gene is TRBJ2-3, the V gene TRBV5-1, with D perhaps being TRBD1 or TRBD2 (5 bases each). Sequenced material: PBMCs. This CDR3 is CASSLGPGTRADTQYF. As DNA, the CDR3 is TGCGCCAGCAGCTTGGGGCCAGGGACGAGGGCAGATACGCAGTATTTT.